This record concerns one T cell receptor beta chain sequence. Germline CDR1 SEHNR, CDR2 FQNEAQ (reference sequence). The ends lost 5 bases at V and 7 bases at J; junction bases unmatched: 10. This CDR3 spans 16 amino acids. The data belong to a study of cytomegalovirus exposure and HLA in healthy donors. Generated by immunoSEQ multiplex PCR, the TCRdb table keeps only in-frame clones and is missing some. The sample shows 90,000 to 100,000 clones, roughly 87% of them seen only once. The TCR originated in a woman aged 25-40 years in good health and CMV-seronegative. V usage is TRBV7-9 and J usage is TRBJ2-3; 12 bases align to TRBD1. Specimen: PBMCs. In DNA form, the CDR3 reads TGTGCCAGCAGCGCCCGGGACAGGGGGCAGGTGAATACGCAGTATTTT. Encoded protein: CASSARDRGQVNTQYF.